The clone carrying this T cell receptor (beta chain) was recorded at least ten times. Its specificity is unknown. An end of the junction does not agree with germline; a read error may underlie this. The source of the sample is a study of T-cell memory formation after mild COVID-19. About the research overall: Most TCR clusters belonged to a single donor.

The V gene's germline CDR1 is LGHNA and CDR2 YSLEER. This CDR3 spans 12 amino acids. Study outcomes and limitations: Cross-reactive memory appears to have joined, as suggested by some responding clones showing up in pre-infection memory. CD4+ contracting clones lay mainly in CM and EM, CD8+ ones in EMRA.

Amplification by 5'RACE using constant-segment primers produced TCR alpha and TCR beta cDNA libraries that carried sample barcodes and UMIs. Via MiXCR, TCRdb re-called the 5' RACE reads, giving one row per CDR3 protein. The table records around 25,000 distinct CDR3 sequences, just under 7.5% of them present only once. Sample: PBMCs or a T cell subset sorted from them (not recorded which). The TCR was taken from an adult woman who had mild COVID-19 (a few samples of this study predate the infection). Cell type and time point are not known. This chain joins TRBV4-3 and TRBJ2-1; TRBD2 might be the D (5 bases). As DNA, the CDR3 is TGCGCCAGCAGCCGCCGAACGGACTGGCTGATCTTC. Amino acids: CASSRRTDWLIF.